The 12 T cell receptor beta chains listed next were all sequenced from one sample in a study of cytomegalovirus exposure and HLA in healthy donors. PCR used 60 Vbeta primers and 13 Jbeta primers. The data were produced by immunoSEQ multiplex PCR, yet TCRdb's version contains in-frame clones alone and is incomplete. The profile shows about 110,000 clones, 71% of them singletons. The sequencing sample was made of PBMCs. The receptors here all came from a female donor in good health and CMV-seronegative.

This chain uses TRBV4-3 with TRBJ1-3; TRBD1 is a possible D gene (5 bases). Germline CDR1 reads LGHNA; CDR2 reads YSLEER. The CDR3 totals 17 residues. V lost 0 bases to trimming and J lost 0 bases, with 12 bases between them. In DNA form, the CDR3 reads TGCGCCAGCAGCCAAGATCAGGGCAGCTACTCTGGAAACACCATATATTTT. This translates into CASSQDQGSYSGNTIYF.

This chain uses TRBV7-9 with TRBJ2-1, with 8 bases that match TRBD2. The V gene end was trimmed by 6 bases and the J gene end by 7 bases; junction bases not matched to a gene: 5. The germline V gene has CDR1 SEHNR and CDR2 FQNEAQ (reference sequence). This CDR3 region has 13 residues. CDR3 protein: CASSETSANEQFF. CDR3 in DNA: TGTGCCAGCAGTGAGACTAGCGCTAATGAGCAGTTCTTC.

For the CDR3, the DNA is TGTGCCAGCAGCTTGGCCCCGTCAGATACGCAGTATTTT. This encodes CASSLAPSDTQYF. This chain connects TRBV5-4 to TRBJ2-3; D not certain. The CDR3 sequence is 13 residues long. The germline V gene encodes CDR1 SGHNT and CDR2 YYREEE (reference sequence). V dropped 0 bases and J dropped 4 bases, with 6 bases sitting between them.

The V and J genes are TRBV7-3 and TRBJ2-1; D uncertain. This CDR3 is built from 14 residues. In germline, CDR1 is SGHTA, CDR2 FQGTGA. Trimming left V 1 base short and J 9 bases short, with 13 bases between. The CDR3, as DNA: TGTGCCAGCAGCTTAAGGCTGGGCTTCCGTGAGCAGTTCTTC. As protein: CASSLRLGFREQFF. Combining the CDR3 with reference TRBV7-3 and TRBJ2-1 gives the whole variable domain GAGVSQTPSNKVTEKGKYVELRCDPISGHTALYWYRQSLGQGPEFLIYFQGTGAADDSGLPNDRFFAVRPEGSVSTLKIQRTERGDSAVYLCASSLRLGFREQFFGPGTRLTVL.

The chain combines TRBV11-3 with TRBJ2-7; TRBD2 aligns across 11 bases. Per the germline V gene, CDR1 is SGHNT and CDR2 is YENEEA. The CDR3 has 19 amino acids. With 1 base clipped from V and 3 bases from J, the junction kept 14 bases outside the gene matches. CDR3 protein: CASSLAGTSGSIAGYEQYF. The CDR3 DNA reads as TGTGCCAGCAGCTTAGCGGGGACTAGCGGCTCTATAGCCGGCTACGAGCAGTACTTC. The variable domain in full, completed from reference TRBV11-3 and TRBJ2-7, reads EAGVVQSPRYKIIEKKQPVAFWCNPISGHNTLYWYLQNLGQGPELLIRYENEEAVDDSQLPKDRFSAERLKGVDSTLKIQPAELGDSAVYLCASSLAGTSGSIAGYEQYFGPGTRLTVT.

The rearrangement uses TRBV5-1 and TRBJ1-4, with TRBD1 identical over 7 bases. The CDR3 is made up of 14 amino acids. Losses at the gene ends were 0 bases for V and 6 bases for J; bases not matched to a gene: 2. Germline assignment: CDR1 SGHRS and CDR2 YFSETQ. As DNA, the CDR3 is TGCGCCAGCAGCTTGGGGGACAGCGATGAAAAACTGTTTTTT. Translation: CASSLGDSDEKLFF.

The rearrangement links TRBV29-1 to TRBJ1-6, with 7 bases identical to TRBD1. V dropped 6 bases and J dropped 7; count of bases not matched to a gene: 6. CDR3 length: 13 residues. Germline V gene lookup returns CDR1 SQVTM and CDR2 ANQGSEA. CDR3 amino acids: CSVGAGGNSPLHF. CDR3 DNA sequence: TGCAGCGTGGGGGCAGGGGGGAATTCACCCCTCCACTTT.

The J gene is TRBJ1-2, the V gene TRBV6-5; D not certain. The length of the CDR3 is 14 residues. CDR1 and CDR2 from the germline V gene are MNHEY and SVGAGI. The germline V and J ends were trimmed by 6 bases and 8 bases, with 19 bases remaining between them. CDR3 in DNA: TGTGCCAGCAGCACCCTTGGGAGGGTGGCGGGCTACACCTTC. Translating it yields CASSTLGRVAGYTF.

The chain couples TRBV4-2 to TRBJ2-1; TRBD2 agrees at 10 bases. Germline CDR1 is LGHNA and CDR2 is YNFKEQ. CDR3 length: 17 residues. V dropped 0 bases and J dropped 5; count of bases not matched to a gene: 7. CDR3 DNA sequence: TGTGCCAGCAGCCAAGAGGGAGCGGGGGGGTGGAACAATGAGCAGTTCTTC. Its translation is CASSQEGAGGWNNEQFF.

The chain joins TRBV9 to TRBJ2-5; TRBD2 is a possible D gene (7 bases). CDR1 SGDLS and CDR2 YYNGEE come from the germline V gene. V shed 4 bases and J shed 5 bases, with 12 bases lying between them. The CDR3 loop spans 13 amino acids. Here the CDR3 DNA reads TGTGCCAGCAGCAAAGGGGGGGCGGAGACCCAGTACTTC. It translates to CASSKGGAETQYF. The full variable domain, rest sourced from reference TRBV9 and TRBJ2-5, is DSGVTQTPKHLITATGQRVTLRCSPRSGDLSVYWYQQSLDQGLQFLIQYYNGEERAKGNILERFSAQQFPDLHSELNLSSLELGDSALYFCASSKGGAETQYFGPGTRLLVL.

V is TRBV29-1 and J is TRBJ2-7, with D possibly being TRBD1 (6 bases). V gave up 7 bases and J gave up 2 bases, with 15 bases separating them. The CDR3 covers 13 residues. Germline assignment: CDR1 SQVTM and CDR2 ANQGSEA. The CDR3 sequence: CSAEVQGTYEQYF. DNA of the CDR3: TGCAGCGCCGAAGTACAGGGCACCTACGAGCAGTACTTC.

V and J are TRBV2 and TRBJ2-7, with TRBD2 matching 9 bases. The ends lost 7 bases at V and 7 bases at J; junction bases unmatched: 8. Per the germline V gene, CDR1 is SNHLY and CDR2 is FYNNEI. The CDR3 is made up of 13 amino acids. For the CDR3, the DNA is TGTGCCAGCAAAATAGCGGGAGCGGGGGAGCAGTACTTC. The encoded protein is CASKIAGAGEQYF.